The present entry profiles one TCR beta chain with its context. Its antigen remains unidentified. Germline V CDR1 and CDR2: MNHNS, SASEGT. Germline trimming cut 7 bases from V and 8 bases from J; bases unmatched to any gene: 14. The CDR3 sequence is 15 residues long. The data originate from a study of T cell responses to AZD1222 COVID-19 vaccine. Looking at the study overall: Samples with a second dose at about 4 or about 12 weeks were pooled together.

Overall study findings and caveats: Once two AZD1222 doses were given, Spike-specific TCR breadth and depth went up.

This table comes from immunoSEQ multiplex PCR, and its TCRdb copy is limited to in-frame clones, with some not included. The sample records about 100,000 clones, roughly nine tenths being singletons. The TCR originated in an adult in good health. The chain joins TRBV6-1 to TRBJ2-3; TRBD2 agrees at 8 bases. This material consisted of peripheral blood, taken on day 0 of AZD1222 vaccination. The CDR3 DNA sequence: TGTGCCAGCAACCTCCGGGGGGGGGAAGAGGGTACGCAGTATTTT. Protein product: CASNLRGGEEGTQYF.